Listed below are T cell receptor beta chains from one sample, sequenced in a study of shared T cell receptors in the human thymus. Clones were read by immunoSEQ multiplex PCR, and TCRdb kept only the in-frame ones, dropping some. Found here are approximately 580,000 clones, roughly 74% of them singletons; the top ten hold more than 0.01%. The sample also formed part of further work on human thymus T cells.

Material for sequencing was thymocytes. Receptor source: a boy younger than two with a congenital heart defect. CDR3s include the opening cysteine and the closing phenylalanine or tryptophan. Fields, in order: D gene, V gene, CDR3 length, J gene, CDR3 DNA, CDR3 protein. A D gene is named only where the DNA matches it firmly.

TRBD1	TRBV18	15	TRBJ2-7	TGTGCCAGCTCACCCCGGGACAGGGACTCGCTTAAGCAGTACTTC	CASSPRDRDSLKQYF
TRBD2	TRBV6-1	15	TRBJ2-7	TGTGCCAGCAGCGGGACTAGCGGGTCCACCTACGAGCAGTACTTC	CASSGTSGSTYEQYF
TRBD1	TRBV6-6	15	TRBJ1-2	TGTGCCAGCAGTTATATGGGACAGGGGAAGCGTGGCTACACCTTC	CASSYMGQGKRGYTF
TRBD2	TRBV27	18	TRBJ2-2	TGTGCCAGCAGTTTATACCTAGCGGGAGGGCCGGGCACCGGGGAGCTGTTTTTT	CASSLYLAGGPGTGELFF
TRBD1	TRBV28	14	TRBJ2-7	TGTGCCAGCAGTTCCCGGGACAGGGGTTACGAGCAGTACTTC	CASSSRDRGYEQYF
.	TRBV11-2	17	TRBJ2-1	TGTGCCAGCAGCTTAGAAGGGTTAGCGGCATCCTACAATGAGCAGTTCTTC	CASSLEGLAASYNEQFF
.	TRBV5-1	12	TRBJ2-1	TGCGCCAGCAGGGGCAGTAACAATGAGCAGTTCTTC	CASRGSNNEQFF
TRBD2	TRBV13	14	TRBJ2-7	TGTGCCAGCAGCTTAGGGCTAGCGGGCTACGAGCAGTACTTC	CASSLGLAGYEQYF
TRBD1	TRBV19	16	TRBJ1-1	TGTGCCAGTAGTACAAGACAGGGTTGGGGTTTCCCTGAAGCTTTCTTT	CASSTRQGWGFPEAFF
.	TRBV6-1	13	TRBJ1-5	TGTGCCAGCATTCCCCCCAGGGGATGGCCCCAGCATTTT	CASIPPRGWPQHF